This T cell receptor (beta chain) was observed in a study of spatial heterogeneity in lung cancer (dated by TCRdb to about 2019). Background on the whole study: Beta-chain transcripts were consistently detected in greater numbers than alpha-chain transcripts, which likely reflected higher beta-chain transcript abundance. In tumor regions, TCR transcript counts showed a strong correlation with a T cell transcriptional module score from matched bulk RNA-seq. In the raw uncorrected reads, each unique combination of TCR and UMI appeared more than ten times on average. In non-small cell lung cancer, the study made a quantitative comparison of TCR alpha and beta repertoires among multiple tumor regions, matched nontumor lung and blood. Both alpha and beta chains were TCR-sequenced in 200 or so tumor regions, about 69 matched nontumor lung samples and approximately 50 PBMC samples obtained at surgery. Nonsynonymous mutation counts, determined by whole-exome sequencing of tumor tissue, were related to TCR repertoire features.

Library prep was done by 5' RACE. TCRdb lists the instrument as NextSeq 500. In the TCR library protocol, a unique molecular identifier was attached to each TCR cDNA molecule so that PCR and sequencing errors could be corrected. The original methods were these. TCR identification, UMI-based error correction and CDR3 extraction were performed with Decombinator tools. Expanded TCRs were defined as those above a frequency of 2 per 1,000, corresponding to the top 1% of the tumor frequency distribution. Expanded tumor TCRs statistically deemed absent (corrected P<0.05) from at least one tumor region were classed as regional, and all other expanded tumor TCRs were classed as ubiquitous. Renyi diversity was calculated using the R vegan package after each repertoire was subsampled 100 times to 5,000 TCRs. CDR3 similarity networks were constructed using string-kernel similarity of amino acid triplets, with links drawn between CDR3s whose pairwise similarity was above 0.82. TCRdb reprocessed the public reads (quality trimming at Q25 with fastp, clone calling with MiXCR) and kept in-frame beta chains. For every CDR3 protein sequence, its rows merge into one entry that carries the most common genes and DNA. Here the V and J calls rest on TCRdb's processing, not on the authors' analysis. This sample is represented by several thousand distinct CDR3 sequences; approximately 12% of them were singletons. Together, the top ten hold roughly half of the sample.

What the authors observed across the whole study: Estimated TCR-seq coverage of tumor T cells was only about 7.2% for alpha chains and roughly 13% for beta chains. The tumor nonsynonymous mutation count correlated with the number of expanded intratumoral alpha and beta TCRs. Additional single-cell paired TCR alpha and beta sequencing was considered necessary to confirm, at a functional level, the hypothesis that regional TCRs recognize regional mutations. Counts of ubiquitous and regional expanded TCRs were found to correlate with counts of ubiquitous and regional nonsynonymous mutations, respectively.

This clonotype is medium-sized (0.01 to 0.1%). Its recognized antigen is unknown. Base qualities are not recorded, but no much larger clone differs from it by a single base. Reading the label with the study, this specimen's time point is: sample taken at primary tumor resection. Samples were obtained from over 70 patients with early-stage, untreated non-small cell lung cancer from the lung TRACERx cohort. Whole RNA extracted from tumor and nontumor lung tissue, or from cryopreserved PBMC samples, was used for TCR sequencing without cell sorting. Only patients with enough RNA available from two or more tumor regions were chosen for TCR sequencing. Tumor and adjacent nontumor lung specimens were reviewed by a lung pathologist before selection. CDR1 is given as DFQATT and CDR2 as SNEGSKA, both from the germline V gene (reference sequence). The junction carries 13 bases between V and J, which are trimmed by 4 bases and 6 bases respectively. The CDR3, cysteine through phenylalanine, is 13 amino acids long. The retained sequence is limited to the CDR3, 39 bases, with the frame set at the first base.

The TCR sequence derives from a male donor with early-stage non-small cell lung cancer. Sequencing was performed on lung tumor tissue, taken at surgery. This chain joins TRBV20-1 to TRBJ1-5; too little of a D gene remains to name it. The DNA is TGCAGTGCTATCGAGGTACTCGGTCAGCCCCAGCATTTT. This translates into CSAIEVLGQPQHF.